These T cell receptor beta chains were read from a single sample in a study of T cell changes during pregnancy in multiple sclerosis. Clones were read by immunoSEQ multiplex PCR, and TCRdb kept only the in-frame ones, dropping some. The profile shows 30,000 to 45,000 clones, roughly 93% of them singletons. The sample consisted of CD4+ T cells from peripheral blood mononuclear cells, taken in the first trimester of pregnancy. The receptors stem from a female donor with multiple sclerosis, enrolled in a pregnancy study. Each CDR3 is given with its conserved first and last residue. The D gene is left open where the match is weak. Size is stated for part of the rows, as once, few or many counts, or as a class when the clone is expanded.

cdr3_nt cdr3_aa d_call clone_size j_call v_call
TGTGCCAGCAAGGAGGTAGGGCAGAACAATGAGCAGTTCTTC CASKEVGQNNEQFF - - TRBJ2-1 TRBV5-4
TGTGCCAGCAGTCCTTCGGGACAGGGGTGGGTGGAGACCCAGTACTTC CASSPSGQGWVETQYF TRBD1 - TRBJ2-5 TRBV28
TGTGCCAGCAGGATCGACATTTACGAGCAGTACTTC CASRIDIYEQYF - few TRBJ2-7 TRBV6-5
TGTGCCAGCAGCTTTGGTCCTAGCAGGAACGAGCAGTACTTC CASSFGPSRNEQYF - few TRBJ2-7 TRBV12-1
TGTGCCAGCTCACCACCTGACAGCGGGACCTACGAGCAGTACTTC CASSPPDSGTYEQYF TRBD2 - TRBJ2-7 TRBV18
TGTGCCAGTAGTCCGACAGGGAACATCGGCCAGCCCCAGCATTTT CASSPTGNIGQPQHF TRBD1 - TRBJ1-5 TRBV19
TGTGCCAGCAGCCCGGGACAGGGGAATGAAAAACTGTTTTTT CASSPGQGNEKLFF TRBD1 - TRBJ1-4 TRBV25-1
TGTGCCAGCAGGAGACCGGGATTTTACGAGCAGTACTTC CASRRPGFYEQYF - once TRBJ2-7 TRBV28
TGTGCCTGGAGCGTAGCGGGAGGGGCGGCTACGCAGTATTTT CAWSVAGGAATQYF TRBD2 once TRBJ2-3 TRBV30
TGCGCCAGCAGCTTAGGACAAGCCACCGGGGAGCTGTTTTTT CASSLGQATGELFF - - TRBJ2-2 TRBV5-1
TGTGCCACCAGCAGAGATTGGGCCGGTACTAATGAAAAACTGTTTTTT CATSRDWAGTNEKLFF - once TRBJ1-4 TRBV15
TGTGCCAGCAGCGACAGGGTCCGCAATCAGCCCCAGCATTTT CASSDRVRNQPQHF TRBD1 - TRBJ1-5 TRBV6-1
TGTGCCACCAGCATCCTACGGGGTAGCAATCAGCCCCAGCATTTT CATSILRGSNQPQHF - once TRBJ1-5 TRBV15
TGTGCCAGTAGTATAGACCCCAACAGGGGAGGTGCGTTCTTC CASSIDPNRGGAFF - - TRBJ2-1 TRBV19
TGTGCCAGCAGTGAAGCGAGGTCGGCTGGCTACACCTTC CASSEARSAGYTF - - TRBJ1-2 TRBV2
TGTGCCAGCAGCTTAGGAGGGGGCTTATCTCTGGGGGCCAACGTCCTGACTTTC CASSLGGGLSLGANVLTF TRBD1 - TRBJ2-6 TRBV13
TGTGCCAGCAGTAAAGGGGGCACTGGAAACACCATATATTTT CASSKGGTGNTIYF TRBD1 - TRBJ1-3 TRBV7-8
TGCGCCAGCAGCCCGGGACTAGCGGGAGGGCCCGACGCCTACGAGCAGTACTTC CASSPGLAGGPDAYEQYF TRBD2 - TRBJ2-7 TRBV5-1
TGTGCCAGCAGAAGAGAGAGCTCCTATAATTCACCCCTCCACTTT CASRRESSYNSPLHF - - TRBJ1-6 TRBV2
TGTGCCAGTAGTATTCAGGGGCAGGGATACAATGAGCAGTTCTTC CASSIQGQGYNEQFF - few TRBJ2-1 TRBV19
TGTGCCAGTAGCACCGCAGGGGCGCGTCAAAATTCACCCCTCCACTTT CASSTAGARQNSPLHF - - TRBJ1-6 TRBV19
TGTGCCTGGAGTGCCGACAGGAACACTGAAGCTTTCTTT CAWSADRNTEAFF - - TRBJ1-1 TRBV30
TGTGCCAGCAGTGCCGACGGACTAGCGGGAGATGAGCAGTTCTTC CASSADGLAGDEQFF TRBD2 - TRBJ2-1 TRBV7-3
TGTGCCAGCAGCGTAGTGGGAACAGGGGACTATGGCTACACCTTC CASSVVGTGDYGYTF TRBD1 - TRBJ1-2 TRBV9
TGTGCCAGCAGCTTGAGGACAGGGGGTCCTGAAGCTTTCTTT CASSLRTGGPEAFF TRBD1 once TRBJ1-1 TRBV14
TGCGCCAGCAGCCAGACGGACTTGGGGACAGGGGCCTACGAGCAGTACTTC CASSQTDLGTGAYEQYF TRBD1 once TRBJ2-7 TRBV4-1
TGTGCCAGCAGGGGCGGAGGGGACTATGGCTACACCTTC CASRGGGDYGYTF - - TRBJ1-2 TRBV2
TGTGCCAGCCACACAGGGGGCGCGTGGAACACCGGGGAGCTGTTTTTT CASHTGGAWNTGELFF TRBD1 - TRBJ2-2 TRBV28
TGTGCCAGCTCACAGGGGATCAGTAATCAGCCCCAGCATTTT CASSQGISNQPQHF - - TRBJ1-5 TRBV18
TGTGCCAGCAGTGTACAGTTGAACACTGAAGCTTTCTTT CASSVQLNTEAFF - - TRBJ1-1 TRBV2
TGTGCCAGCAGCTTAGTTGGGACAGGGGTGGGGAATGAGCAGTTCTTC CASSLVGTGVGNEQFF TRBD1 - TRBJ2-1 TRBV11-2
TGTGCCAGCAGTGATGAGGTTAACACTGAAGCTTTCTTT CASSDEVNTEAFF - - TRBJ1-1 TRBV6-4
TGTGCCAGCAGCCTAGGGACAGGGTCCCCCTACGAGCAGTACTTC CASSLGTGSPYEQYF TRBD1 - TRBJ2-7 TRBV11-2
TGTGCCTGGAGTCAAGAAACAGGTAAAGCTTTCTTT CAWSQETGKAFF - - TRBJ1-1 TRBV30
TGTGCCATCAGTGAAGGGGTCCGTTCCGGGGAGCTGTTTTTT CAISEGVRSGELFF - - TRBJ2-2 TRBV10-3
TGTGCCAGCAGCCTTTTGACTAGCGGGGCAGATACGCAGTATTTT CASSLLTSGADTQYF TRBD2 - TRBJ2-3 TRBV16
TGCGCCAGCAAACGGACAGGGGGCGCCTACGAGCAGTACTTC CASKRTGGAYEQYF TRBD1 - TRBJ2-7 TRBV5-1
TGTGCCAGCAGCTTGGTGGAGAATCAGCCCCAGCATTTT CASSLVENQPQHF - - TRBJ1-5 TRBV7-2
TGCGCCAGCAGCTTAGGGGGTCAAGATACGCAGTATTTT CASSLGGQDTQYF - - TRBJ2-3 TRBV5-1
TGTGCCAGCAGCCCGGGACATGGTAATGAAAAACTGTTTTTT CASSPGHGNEKLFF - - TRBJ1-4 TRBV11-2
TGTGCCAGCAGCCCCGGGACAGGGGGTTCCAATCAGCCCCAGCATTTT CASSPGTGGSNQPQHF TRBD1 - TRBJ1-5 TRBV7-9
TGTGCCAGCAGTCACAGGGTAGGGTTAGGTGGCTACACCTTC CASSHRVGLGGYTF - - TRBJ1-2 TRBV27
TGTGCCAGCAGTGCGACTAGCGGGGGAGAGACCCAGTACTTC CASSATSGGETQYF TRBD2 - TRBJ2-5 TRBV2
TGTGCCAGCGTGGGGGGTCGCGGAAACACTGAAGCTTTCTTT CASVGGRGNTEAFF - - TRBJ1-1 TRBV2
TGCAGCGTTGGACAGGGGGCTGGGACTGAAGCTTTCTTT CSVGQGAGTEAFF TRBD1 - TRBJ1-1 TRBV29-1